This T cell receptor beta chain was obtained from a study of T cell clonotyping in hematopoietic cell transplantation. The J segment lost 4 bases and the V segment lost 0 bases, leaving 7 bases of the junction unmatched. Germline V gives CDR1 MGHRA, CDR2 YSYEKL. The CDR3 is made up of 17 amino acids. Libraries were prepared by immunoSEQ multiplex PCR; TCRdb keeps only in-frame clonotypes and omits some of them. The data hold approximately 42,000 clones, with 95% observed a single time. The rearrangement uses TRBV4-1 and TRBJ2-2; 8 nucleotides agree with TRBD1. This TCR derives from a man aged 25 to 45 in good health. Some clones in this sample may be carry-over from other donors' samples. Material for sequencing was peripheral blood mononuclear cells. The CDR3 DNA is TGCGCCAGCAGCCAAGAAGGCGGACAGGGTGTCACCGGGGAGCTGTTTTTT. Residues: CASSQEGGQGVTGELFF.